The T cell receptor beta chain described here comes from a study of shared clonotypes between healthy human individuals. Study results and caveats: Blood alone was sampled, and tissue repertoires likely differ. As a rule, naive subsets had a larger estimated richness than memory subsets.

The naive CD8 population came from CD45RO-negative cells selected for CCR7, without terminally differentiated effector memory CD45RA+ cells. Healthy HIV-negative adults with no recent acute infections or vaccinations were recruited as donors. About this clone: The antigen remains undetermined.

The CDR3 runs 14 residues. CDR1 and CDR2 (germline): MDHEN, SYDVKM. V lost 2 bases, J lost 1 base, and 8 bases lay in between. Using immunoSEQ multiplex PCR, the repertoire was profiled, and TCRdb retains in-frame clones only, with some absent. The sample yields under 1 million clones, roughly 96% seen once. Material: naive CD8+ T cells sorted from blood. This sequence originates from a man under 40 in good health. The chain uses TRBV28 and TRBJ1-1; D may be TRBD1 (5 bases). The DNA for the CDR3 is TGTGCCAGCAGTTTAGACAGTCCGAACACTGAAGCTTTCTTT. This gives the protein CASSLDSPNTEAFF. Using reference TRBV28 and TRBJ1-1 for the parts outside the CDR3, the full variable domain is DVKVTQSSRYLVKRTGEKVFLECVQDMDHENMFWYRQDPGLGLRLIYFSYDVKMKEKGDIPEGYSVSREKKERFSLILESASTNQTSMYLCASSLDSPNTEAFFGQGTRLTVV.